This T cell receptor (beta chain) appears in the sequencing data of a study of blood T cell repertoires in COVID-19. The overall study: COVID-19 samples, acute and convalescent, were from the United States, Italy and Spain. T cells, B-cell-depleted T cells, or PBMCs provided the cDNA or gDNA that served as material.

As processed by the authors: The authors estimated nucleated cell counts from reference gene primer amplification. Measured with immunoSEQ multiplex PCR; TCRdb has only the in-frame clones, and not every one. V and J calls plus clone size are reproduced from that table; the DNA served to infer D and trimming. The profile shows over 65,000 clones, about nine tenths of them singletons. The CDR3 covers 16 residues. Germline-derived CDR1 and CDR2 are KGHDR and SFDVKD. J lost 1 base, V lost 2 bases, and 6 bases had no gene match. What was sequenced was peripheral blood. The origin of this receptor is a human donor in a cohort sampled during active COVID-19. This sequence joins TRBV24-1 and TRBJ1-2; TRBD1 matches 7 bases. DNA for the CDR3: TGTGCCACCAGTGATTGCGTGGACAGGTTTAACTATGGCTACACCTTC. Translation gives CATSDCVDRFNYGYTF.